Listed here is a single T cell receptor beta chain. The clone's antigen remains unknown. Base qualities are not recorded, but no much larger clone differs from it by a single base. The CDR3 sequence holds 14 residues, the cysteine and phenylalanine included. The DNA shown is the 42-base CDR3, in frame from base 1. The CDR1 and CDR2 encoded by the germline V gene are LGHNA and YSLEER. V is pared back by 0 bases and J by 6 bases, with 9 bases lying between the germline termini. The cohort consisted of approximately 670 healthy bone marrow donors. At the time of sampling, every cohort member was nominally healthy, though immune exposures that went unrecorded were likely present. The donor was CMV seronegative and belonged to the group of approximately 320 seronegative cohort members. Each donor provided a peripheral blood sample, and peripheral blood mononuclear cells were used for TCR beta sequencing. The Qiagen DNeasy Blood Extraction Kit was used to extract genomic DNA from the blood cell samples.

Preparation of the library involved the immunoSEQ multiplex PCR assay. For the multiplex PCR, a mixture combining 60 forward primers for TCR Vbeta segments and 13 reverse primers for TCR Jbeta segments was used. A multiplex PCR assay on genomic DNA amplified the CDR3 region of rearranged TCR beta genes. The amplified TCR beta libraries were sequenced on the Illumina HiSeq System as 87-base-pair reads. The authors' pipeline ran thus. A later analysis tallied 75 million to 95 million unique TCR beta chains across the 666 repertoires, and around 12 million of those chains were shared by two or more donors. Raw reads were error-corrected and collapsed into unique sequences with a nearest-neighbor algorithm that merged closely related sequences to remove PCR and sequencing errors. CDR3 sequences were aligned to IMGT reference sequences to assign V, D and J gene segments. For a sequence to be retained, at least a six-nucleotide match to both a V gene segment and a J gene segment was required. Rearrangements were classified as productive when the CDR3 lacked stop codons and remained in frame with V and J, and all other rearrangements were classified as non-productive. Following IMGT convention, CDR3 was defined as the stretch from the second conserved V-encoded cysteine up to the conserved J-encoded phenylalanine. In an earlier analysis of 550 to 650 of the donors, sequences lacking an unambiguous match to a single V gene segment were excluded. In an earlier analysis of 450 to 750 of the donors, a V segment was called functional when productive rearrangements were above 56.7%, and segregating when the standard deviation between donors exceeded 5%. A statistical classification framework was built to diagnose cytomegalovirus status from the catalog of TCR beta chain sequences. In a later analysis, TCR nucleotide sequences were compared against IMGT/GENE-DB human TR gene sequences so that V and J genes could be assigned. Using the TCRdist pipeline, a later analysis assigned CDR3 sequences along with most-parsimonious VDJ recombination scenarios. In a later analysis, each TCR beta chain was defined by its CDR3 amino acid sequence together with its V-gene family, and reads without a unique V-gene family were excluded. As a way to deal with suspected cross-contamination and a sequencing artifact, a later analysis dropped approximately 570 nucleotide sequences that were highly shared and had low generation probability. In a later analysis, a clonal expansion index for each public chain was calculated from normalized within-repertoire ranks of inferred template counts. In a later analysis, generation probabilities were computed using a VDJ recombination model fitted to out-of-frame rearrangements, and the results were checked against IGoR. A later analysis scored TCR-TCR, TCR-HLA and TCR-CMV co-occurrence with hypergeometric tests, applying a repertoire-size bias correction to TCR pairs. A later analysis estimated false discovery rates by permuting HLA or CMV assignments 20 times. In a later analysis, co-occurring TCRs were grouped using DBSCAN, with TCRdist sequence similarity added in when clustering inside HLA-allele-positive subsets. Co-occurrence clustering excluded repertoires with fewer than 30,000 or more than 120,000 public chains, plus five with anomalous nucleotide sharing. Drawn from immuneACCESS, this table holds only the in-frame rearrangements with V and J called that TCRdb kept. Clones are partly lost; checked studies trace under half to an unresolved V gene and leave the rest unexplained. Clonal size and the V and J genes are those of that table, whereas D and trimming came from the DNA. The sample table lists 140,000 or so clones, over 60% of them with a count of one. The ten top clones hold 1.5% to 2% of the sample.

The data belong to a study of cytomegalovirus exposure and HLA in healthy donors (dated by TCRdb to the late 2010s). Context from the whole study: An earlier analysis of roughly 500 of the donors reported 250 to 350 Gb of sequence data and 117 million unique TCR beta sequences from about 200 million T cells. In an earlier analysis of 587 of the donors, high-throughput TCR beta sequencing was used to judge whether each TCR beta V gene segment behaved as functional or pseudogenic. The study profiled the T cell repertoires of more than 500 subjects by immunosequencing and related them to cytomegalovirus serostatus. The study aimed to test whether signatures of past pathogen exposure could be identified by cataloging public T cell receptors. Along with the roughly 700-subject first cohort, a separate validation cohort of over 90 different subjects was used. HLA typing covered class I and class II loci at four-digit resolution. All discovery cohort repertoires had been generated using a single sequencing platform. Rather than drawing on any new phenotypic data, the later analysis identified candidate immune exposures from TCR beta sequences and the way those sequences occurred across donors. Donor age, sex, ethnicity and CMV serostatus were collected together with the repertoire data. Roughly five DR-DQ haplotypes were handled as single units for association and clustering, since linkage in the cohort was strong. In a later analysis, previously published TCR beta repertoires from fewer than 750 donors were re-analyzed and high-resolution HLA genotyping was added so that TCR occurrence patterns could be studied. The study combined high-throughput TCR immunosequencing, statistical association of individual TCRs with disease status, and machine learning to predict cytomegalovirus infection status. A later genetic analysis took genome-wide SNP genotypes for about 55% of the 666 donors and used that subset as a discovery cohort. An early release that covered around 590 HLA-typed donors contained about 290 gigabases of sequencing data and 75 million to 100 million unique TCR sequences. Among almost 400 genotyped donors of the cohort, an average of about 240,000 unique TCR beta nucleotide sequences were sequenced per donor, about a sixth of them non-productive. Typing coverage varied by locus: roughly 629-630 donors for A, B, C, DRB1 and DQB1; roughly 500 for DQA1; more than 600 for DPA1; about 450 for DPB1. The genetic ancestry cluster associated with self-reported Caucasian donors included approximately 85% of the roughly 400 genotyped donors. Paper-wide results and their limitations: In a later analysis, TCR association rates were found to vary across HLA loci, with the most associated TCRs seen for DRB1 alleles and the fewest for HLA-C alleles. Assigning TCR associations to individual alleles was difficult when HLA alleles, especially DR and DQ, strongly co-occurred. According to the authors, the approach could potentially be generalized to other disease states and immunological phenotypes. Some 15 rarely observed V segments, including chromosome 9 orphons, were excluded from the earlier analysis of about 500 of the donors because counts were too low. A later genetic analysis associated a missense DCLRE1C variant with V-gene and J-gene trimming of TCR beta chains, and an independent cohort replicated the association. HLA typing was unavailable for some donors at each locus, so association tests used only the typed subset. Because the 87-base-pair reads could not distinguish some IMGT-functional V segments, including TRBV6-2 and TRBV6-3, those segments were excluded. Several of the top co-occurrence clusters appeared to be linked to parvovirus B19, influenza, CMV and Epstein-Barr virus, according to a later analysis. An earlier analysis of approximately 500 of the donors showed that most TCR beta V segments appeared in productive rearrangements either about 90% or about 30% of the time, which broadly matched IMGT annotations. The only immune exposure information available for the cohort was CMV serostatus. In vitro tests confirmed that a few of the cytomegalovirus-associated TCR beta chains recognize cytomegalovirus antigens. Most TCR sequences were observed very rarely across donors, whereas some public TCRs were present in many individuals. The classifier was reported to diagnose cytomegalovirus status with high specificity and sensitivity in both the original cohort and the validation cohort. In a later analysis, HLA-associated TCR beta chains showed more clonal expansion and lower generation probabilities than non-associated chains that were equally common. A later genetic analysis reported fewer N-insertions in productive TCRs among donors in an Asian-associated ancestry cluster than the approximately 700-donor mean. According to a later analysis, most CMV-associated TCR beta chains appeared to be HLA-restricted, and the HLA associations seemed to be driven largely by CMV exposure. At a false discovery rate of 0.05, a later analysis linked 15,000 to 20,000 TCR beta sequences to specific HLA alleles. A group of highly shared sequence variants was considered likely to be a technical artifact of the sequencing pipeline. The cohort was sequenced for TCR beta chains only, and without alpha or paired-chain data the features that could be detected were limited. Presence/absence analyses assumed roughly uniform sequencing depth across donors, an assumption that may not hold. A further reported finding was that TCR beta sequences accurately predicted the HLA-A and HLA-B alleles for most subjects in the first cohort. Correlated functional status among segregating V segments might reflect linkage disequilibrium, but an unknown experimental factor could not be ruled out. The study gave a list of under 200 TCR beta chains associated with cytomegalovirus.

Sequenced: PBMCs. In this chain, TRBV4-3 is recombined with TRBJ2-1; the D gene is possibly TRBD1, with 5 bases matching. The TCR was taken from a woman in her 30s in good health and CMV-seronegative. The DNA sequence is as follows: TGCGCCAGCAGCCAAGAGCTAGGGGTCAATGAGCAGTTCTTC. This gives the protein CASSQELGVNEQFF.